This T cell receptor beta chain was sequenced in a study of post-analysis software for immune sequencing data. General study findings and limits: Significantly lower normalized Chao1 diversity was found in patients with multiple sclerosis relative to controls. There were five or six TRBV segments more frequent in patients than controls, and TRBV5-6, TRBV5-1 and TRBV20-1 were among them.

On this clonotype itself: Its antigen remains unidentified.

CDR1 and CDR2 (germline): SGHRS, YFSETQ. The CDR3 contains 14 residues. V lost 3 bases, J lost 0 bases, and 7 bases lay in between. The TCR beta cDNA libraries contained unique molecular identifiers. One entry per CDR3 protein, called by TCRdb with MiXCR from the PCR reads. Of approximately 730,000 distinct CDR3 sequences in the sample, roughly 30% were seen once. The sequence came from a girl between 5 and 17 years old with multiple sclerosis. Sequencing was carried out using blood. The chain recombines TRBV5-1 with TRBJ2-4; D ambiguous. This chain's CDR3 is CASSCSEAKNIQYF. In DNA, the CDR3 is TGCGCCAGCAGCTGCTCGGAAGCCAAAAACATTCAGTACTTC. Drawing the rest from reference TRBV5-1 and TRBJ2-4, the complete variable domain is KAGVTQTPRYLIKTRGQQVTLSCSPISGHRSVSWYQQTPGQGLQFLFEYFSETQRNKGNFPGRFSGRQFSNSRSEMNVSTLELGDSALYLCASSCSEAKNIQYFGAGTRLSVL.